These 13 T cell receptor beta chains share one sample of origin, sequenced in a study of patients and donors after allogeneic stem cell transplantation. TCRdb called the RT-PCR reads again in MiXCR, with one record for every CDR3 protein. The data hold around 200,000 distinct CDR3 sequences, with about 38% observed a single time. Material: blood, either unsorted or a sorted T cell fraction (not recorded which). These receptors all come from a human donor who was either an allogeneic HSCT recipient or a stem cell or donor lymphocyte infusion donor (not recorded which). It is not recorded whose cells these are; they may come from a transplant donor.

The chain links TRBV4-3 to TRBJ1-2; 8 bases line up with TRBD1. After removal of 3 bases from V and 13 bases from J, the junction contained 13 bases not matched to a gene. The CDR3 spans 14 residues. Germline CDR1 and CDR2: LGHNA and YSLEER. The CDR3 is CASSHPGQGGSCTF. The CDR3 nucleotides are TGCGCCAGCAGCCACCCCGGACAGGGCGGGAGCTGCACCTTC.

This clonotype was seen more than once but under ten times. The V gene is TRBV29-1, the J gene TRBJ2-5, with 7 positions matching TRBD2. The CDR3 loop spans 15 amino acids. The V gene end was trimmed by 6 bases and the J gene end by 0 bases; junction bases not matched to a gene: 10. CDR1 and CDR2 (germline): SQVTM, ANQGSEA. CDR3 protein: CSVGTRGVYQETQYF. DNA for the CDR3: TGCAGCGTCGGAACTCGGGGGGTGTACCAAGAGACCCAGTACTTC.

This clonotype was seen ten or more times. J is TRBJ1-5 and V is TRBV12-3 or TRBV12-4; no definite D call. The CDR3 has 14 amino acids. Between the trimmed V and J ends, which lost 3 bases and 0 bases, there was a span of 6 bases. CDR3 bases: TGTGCCAGCAGTTTTTATGATAGCAATCAGCCCCAGCATTTT. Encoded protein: CASSFYDSNQPQHF.

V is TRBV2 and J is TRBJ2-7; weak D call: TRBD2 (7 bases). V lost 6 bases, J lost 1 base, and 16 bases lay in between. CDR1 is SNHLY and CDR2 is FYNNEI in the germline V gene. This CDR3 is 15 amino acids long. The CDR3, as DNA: TGTGCCAGCAGACAACAGGGAGGGGGGTCCTACGAGCAGTACTTC. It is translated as CASRQQGGGSYEQYF.

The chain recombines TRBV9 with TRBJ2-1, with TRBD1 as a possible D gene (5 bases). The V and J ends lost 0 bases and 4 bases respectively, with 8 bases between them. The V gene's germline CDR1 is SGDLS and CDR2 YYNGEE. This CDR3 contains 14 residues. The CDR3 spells CASSVVPGYNEQFF. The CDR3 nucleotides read TGTGCCAGCAGCGTAGTTCCAGGGTACAATGAGCAGTTCTTC. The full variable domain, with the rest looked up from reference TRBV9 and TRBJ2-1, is DSGVTQTPKHLITATGQRVTLRCSPRSGDLSVYWYQQSLDQGLQFLIQYYNGEERAKGNILERFSAQQFPDLHSELNLSSLELGDSALYFCASSVVPGYNEQFFGPGTRLTVL.

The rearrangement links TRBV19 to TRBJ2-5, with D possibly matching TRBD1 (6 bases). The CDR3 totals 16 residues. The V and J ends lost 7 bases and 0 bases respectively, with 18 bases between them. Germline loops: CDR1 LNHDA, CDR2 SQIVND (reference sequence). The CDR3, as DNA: TGTGCCAGTACCGGTATTGGGGGCAATAACCAAGAGACCCAGTACTTC. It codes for CASTGIGGNNQETQYF. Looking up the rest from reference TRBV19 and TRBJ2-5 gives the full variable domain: DGGITQSPKYLFRKEGQNVTLSCEQNLNHDAMYWYRQDPGQGLRLIYYSQIVNDFQKGDIAEGYSVSREKKESFPLTVTSAQKNPTAFYLCASTGIGGNNQETQYFGPGTRLLVL.

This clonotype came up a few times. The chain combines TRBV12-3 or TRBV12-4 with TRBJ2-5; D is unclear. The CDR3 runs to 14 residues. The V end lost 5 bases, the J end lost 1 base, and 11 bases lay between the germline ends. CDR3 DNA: TGTGCCAGCAGTCCCTCTGGGCCCCAAGAGACCCAGTACTTC. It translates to CASSPSGPQETQYF.

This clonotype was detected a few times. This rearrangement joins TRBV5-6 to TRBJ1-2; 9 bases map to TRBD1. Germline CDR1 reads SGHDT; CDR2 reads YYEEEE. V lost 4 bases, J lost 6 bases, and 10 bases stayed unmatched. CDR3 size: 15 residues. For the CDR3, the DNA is TGTGCCAGCAGCCTCACCGGGACAGGGTCAAATGGCTACACCTTC. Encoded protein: CASSLTGTGSNGYTF.

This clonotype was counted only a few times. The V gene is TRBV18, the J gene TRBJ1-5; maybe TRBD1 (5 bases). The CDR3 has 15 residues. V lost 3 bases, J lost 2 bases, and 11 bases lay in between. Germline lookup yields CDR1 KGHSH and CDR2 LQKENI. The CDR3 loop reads CASSPVEGGNQPQHF. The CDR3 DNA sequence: TGTGCCAGCTCACCCGTCGAAGGGGGCAATCAGCCCCAGCATTTT.

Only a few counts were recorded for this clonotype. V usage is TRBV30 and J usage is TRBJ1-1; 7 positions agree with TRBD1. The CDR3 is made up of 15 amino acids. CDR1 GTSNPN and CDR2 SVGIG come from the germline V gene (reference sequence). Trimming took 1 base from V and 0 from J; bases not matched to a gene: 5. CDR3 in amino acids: CAWSGVQGLNTEAFF. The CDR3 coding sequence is TGTGCCTGGAGTGGCGTACAGGGGCTGAACACTGAAGCTTTCTTT.

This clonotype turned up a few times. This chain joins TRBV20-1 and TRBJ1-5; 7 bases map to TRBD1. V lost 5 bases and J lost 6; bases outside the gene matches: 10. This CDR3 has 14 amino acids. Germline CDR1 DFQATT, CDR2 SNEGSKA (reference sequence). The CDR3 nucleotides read TGCAGTGCTGACAGGGTGGAGGGCATTCAGCCCCAGCATTTT. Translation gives CSADRVEGIQPQHF.

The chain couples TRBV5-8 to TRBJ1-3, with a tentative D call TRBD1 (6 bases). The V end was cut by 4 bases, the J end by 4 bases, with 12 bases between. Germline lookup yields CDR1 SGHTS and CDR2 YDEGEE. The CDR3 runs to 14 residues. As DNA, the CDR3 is TGTGCCAGCAGCCGTCAGGGGATCGGAAACACCATATATTTT. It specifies CASSRQGIGNTIYF.

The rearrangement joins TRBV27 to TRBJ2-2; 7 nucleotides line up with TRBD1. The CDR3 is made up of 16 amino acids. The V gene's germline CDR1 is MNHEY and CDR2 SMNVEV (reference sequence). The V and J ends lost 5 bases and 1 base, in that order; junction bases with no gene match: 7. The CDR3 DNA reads TGTGCCAGCAGTCCGGCCGGGACAGAGAACACCGGGGAGCTGTTTTTT. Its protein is CASSPAGTENTGELFF.